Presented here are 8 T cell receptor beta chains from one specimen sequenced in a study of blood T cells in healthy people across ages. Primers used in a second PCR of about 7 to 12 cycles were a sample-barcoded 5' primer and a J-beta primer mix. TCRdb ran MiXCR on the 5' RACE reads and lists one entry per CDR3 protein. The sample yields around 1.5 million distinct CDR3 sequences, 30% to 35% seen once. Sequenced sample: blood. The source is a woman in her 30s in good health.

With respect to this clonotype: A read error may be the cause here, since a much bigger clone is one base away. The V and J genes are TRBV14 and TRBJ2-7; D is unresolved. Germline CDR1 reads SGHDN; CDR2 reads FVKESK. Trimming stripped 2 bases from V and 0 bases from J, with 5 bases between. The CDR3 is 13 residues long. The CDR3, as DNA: TGTGCCAGCAGCCAACCCAGCTCCTACGAGCAGTACTTC. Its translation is CASSQPSSYEQYF.

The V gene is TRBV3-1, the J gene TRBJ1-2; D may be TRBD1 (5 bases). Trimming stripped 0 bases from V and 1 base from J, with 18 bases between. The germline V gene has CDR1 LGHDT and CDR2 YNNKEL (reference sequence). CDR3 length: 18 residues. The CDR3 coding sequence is TGTGCCAGCAGCCAAGAACAATACGGCAAGGGGTTTAACTATGGCTACACCTTC. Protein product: CASSQEQYGKGFNYGYTF. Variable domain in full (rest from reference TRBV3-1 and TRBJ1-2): DTAVSQTPKYLVTQMGNDKSIKCEQNLGHDTMYWYKQDSKKFLKIMFSYNNKELIINETVPNRFSPKSPDKAHLNLHINSLELGDSAVYFCASSQEQYGKGFNYGYTFGSGTRLTVV.

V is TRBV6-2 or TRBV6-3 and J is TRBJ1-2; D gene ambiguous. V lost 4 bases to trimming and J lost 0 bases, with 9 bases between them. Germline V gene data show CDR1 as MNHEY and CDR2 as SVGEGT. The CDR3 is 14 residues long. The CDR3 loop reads CASSFVRTNYGYTF. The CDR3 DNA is TGTGCCAGCAGTTTTGTCAGAACTAACTATGGCTACACCTTC.

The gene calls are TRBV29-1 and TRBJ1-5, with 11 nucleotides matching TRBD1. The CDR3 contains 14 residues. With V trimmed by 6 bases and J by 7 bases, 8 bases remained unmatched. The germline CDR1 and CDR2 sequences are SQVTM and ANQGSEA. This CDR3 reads CSVGGQGAGQPQHF. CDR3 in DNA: TGCAGCGTGGGTGGACAGGGGGCCGGGCAGCCCCAGCATTTT.

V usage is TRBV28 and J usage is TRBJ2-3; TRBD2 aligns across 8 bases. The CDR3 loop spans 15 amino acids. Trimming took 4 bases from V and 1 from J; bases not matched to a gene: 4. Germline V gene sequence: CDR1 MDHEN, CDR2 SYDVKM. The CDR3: CASSSGGPGTDTQYF. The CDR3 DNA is TGTGCCAGCAGTTCGGGAGGGCCCGGCACAGATACGCAGTATTTT.

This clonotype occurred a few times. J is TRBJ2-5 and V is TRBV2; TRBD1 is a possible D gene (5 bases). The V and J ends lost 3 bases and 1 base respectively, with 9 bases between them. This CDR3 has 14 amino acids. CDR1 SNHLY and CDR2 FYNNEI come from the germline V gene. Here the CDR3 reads CASSDLTGQETQYF. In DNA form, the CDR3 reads TGTGCCAGCAGTGATCTCACAGGCCAAGAGACCCAGTACTTC.

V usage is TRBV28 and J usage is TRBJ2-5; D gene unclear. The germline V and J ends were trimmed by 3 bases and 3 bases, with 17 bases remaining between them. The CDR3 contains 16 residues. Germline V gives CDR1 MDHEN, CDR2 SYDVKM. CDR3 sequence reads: CASSFFESRWEETQYF. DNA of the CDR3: TGTGCCAGCAGTTTCTTTGAGTCCCGGTGGGAAGAGACCCAGTACTTC.

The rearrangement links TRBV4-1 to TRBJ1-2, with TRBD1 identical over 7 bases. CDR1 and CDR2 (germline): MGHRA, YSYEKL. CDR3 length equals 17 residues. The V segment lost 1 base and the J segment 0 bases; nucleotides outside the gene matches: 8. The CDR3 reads CASSQGQGGSANYGYTF. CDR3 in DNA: TGCGCCAGCAGCCAAGGTCAGGGGGGATCAGCTAACTATGGCTACACCTTC.